This entry is about one T cell receptor (beta chain). This sample is drawn from a study of blood T cells in healthy people across ages. The use of a sample-barcoded 5' primer and a J-beta primer mix characterized a second PCR of about 7 to 12 cycles. TCRdb itself ran the 5' RACE reads through MiXCR, one entry per CDR3 protein. The sample lists fewer than 2 million distinct CDR3 sequences, about 39% occurring once. The sequence derives from a human donor in good health. What was sequenced was blood.

For the CDR3, the DNA is TGTGCCAGCAGCGGGGGGACTAGCGGGGAGCACAATGAGCAGTTCTTC. Amino acids: CASSGGTSGEHNEQFF. The chain uses TRBV9 and TRBJ2-1; 13 bases fit TRBD2. Germline CDR1 reads SGDLS; CDR2 reads YYNGEE. Trimming removed 3 bases from V and 5 bases from J; junction bases left unmatched: 5. The CDR3 consists of 16 residues.